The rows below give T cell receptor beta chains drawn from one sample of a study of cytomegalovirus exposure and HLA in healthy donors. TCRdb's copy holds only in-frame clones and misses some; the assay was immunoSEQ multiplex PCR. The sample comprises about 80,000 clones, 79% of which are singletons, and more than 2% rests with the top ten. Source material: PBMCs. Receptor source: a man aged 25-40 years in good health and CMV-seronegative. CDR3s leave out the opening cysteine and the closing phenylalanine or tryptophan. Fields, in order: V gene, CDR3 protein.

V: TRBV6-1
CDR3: ASSDVLDTEAF

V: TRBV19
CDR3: ASRKLDNNQPQH

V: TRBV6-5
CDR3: ASSSVNTEAF

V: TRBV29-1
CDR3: SVRGGVGQPQH

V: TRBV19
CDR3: ASGIPGYEQF

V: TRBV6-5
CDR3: ASSYQGRDMGGYT

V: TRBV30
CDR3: AWSVPNGYRLNYGYT

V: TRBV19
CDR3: ASSGGTSYQPQH

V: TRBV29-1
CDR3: SVAIPGNTIY

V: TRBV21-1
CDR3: ASSTPKSDNEKLF

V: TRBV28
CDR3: ASSITGVVQPQH

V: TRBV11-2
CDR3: ASSPQGSSSYEQY

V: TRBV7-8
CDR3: ASSLGGLAGFSYNEQF

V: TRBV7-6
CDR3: ASSAGTRLTNSPLH

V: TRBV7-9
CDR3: ASSFLGRRGGAETQY

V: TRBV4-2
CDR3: ASSPRSSYNEQF

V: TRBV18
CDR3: ASSPPWTTAGNIQY

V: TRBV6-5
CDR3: ASSYHQGLWPYEQY

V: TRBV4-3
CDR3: ASSQGGAGTEAF

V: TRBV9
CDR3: ASSVARGTEAF

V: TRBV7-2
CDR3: ASRPPGQAYGETQY

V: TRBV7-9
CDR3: ASSPGEGLRNEQF

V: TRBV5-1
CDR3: ASSLWSGESYEQY